This T cell receptor beta chain is drawn from a study of blood T cell repertoires in COVID-19. For the study at large: Samples came from the United States, Italy and Spain, spanning acute and convalescent COVID-19. T cells, B-cell-depleted T cells, or PBMCs supplied cDNA or gDNA.

As handled by the study authors: Amplified reference gene primers provided the basis for estimating nucleated cell counts. Assay used: immunoSEQ multiplex PCR; TCRdb lists only in-frame clones, some missing. V and J calls and clone size are copied from that table; D and trimming were computed from the DNA. Found here are roughly 45,000 clones, 70% to 90% of them singletons; the top ten hold 5.4%. This CDR3 region has 15 residues. The germline V gene encodes CDR1 LNHNV and CDR2 YYDKDF (reference sequence). Trimming shortened V by 0 bases and J by 3 bases, and 9 bases separated the two germline ends. The sequence was obtained from a man aged 50 to 59 with active COVID-19. The chain carries TRBV15 and TRBJ1-5; no definite D call. The source material was peripheral blood. In DNA, the CDR3 is TGTGCCACCAGCAGAGAACTCATTTCCAATCAGCCCCAGCATTTT. Its protein is CATSRELISNQPQHF.